This TCR beta chain was identified during a study of blood T cell repertoires in COVID-19. Data came from immunoSEQ multiplex PCR; TCRdb stores just in-frame clones and leaves some out. The data show 110,000 to 150,000 clones, with about four fifths seen just once and approximately 3.5% held by the top ten. From germline, CDR1 is LNHDA and CDR2 SQIVND (reference sequence). The CDR3 runs 16 residues. The junction had 3 bases not matched to a gene; V was cut back by 4 bases and J by 1 base. This chain links TRBV19 with TRBJ2-2; 10 nucleotides match TRBD2. This TCR was recovered from a man between 65 and 85 years old who had recovered from COVID-19. Sequencing was carried out using peripheral blood. This CDR3 is CASSTRTSGNTGELFF. CDR3 DNA: TGTGCCAGTAGTACCCGGACTAGCGGGAACACCGGGGAGCTGTTTTTT.